This TCR beta chain appears in the sequencing data of a study of blood T cell repertoires in COVID-19. Background on the study: COVID-19 samples collected from the United States, Italy and Spain covered acute and convalescent phases. PBMCs, B-cell-depleted T cells, or T cells provided the cDNA or gDNA that made up the material.

Original data processing: Estimated nucleated cell counts came from reference gene primer amplification. The data were produced by immunoSEQ multiplex PCR, yet TCRdb's version contains in-frame clones alone and is incomplete. Clone size and V and J calls were adopted from that table, with D and trimming inferred from the DNA. The table lists more than 200,000 clones, roughly 83% of them singletons. Germline V gene lookup returns CDR1 SEHNR and CDR2 FQNEAQ (reference sequence). The CDR3 is 14 amino acids. The V gene lost 1 base and the J gene lost 11 bases, with 15 bases spanning the gap. Sequencing was performed on peripheral blood. The TCR was taken from a man aged 35 to 55 with acute or convalescent COVID-19. V gene TRBV7-9 combines with J gene TRBJ1-5; D gene ambiguous. CDR3: CASSLGGPSGAQHF. The CDR3 DNA sequence: TGTGCCAGCAGCTTAGGGGGTCCTTCGGGAGCCCAGCATTTT. The variable domain in full, with the rest retrieved from reference TRBV7-9 and TRBJ1-5, is DTGVSQNPRHKITKRGQNVTFRCDPISEHNRLYWYRQTLGQGPEFLTYFQNEAQLEKSRLLSDRFSAERPKGSFSTLEIQRTEQGDSAMYLCASSLGGPSGAQHFGDGTRLSIL.